This T cell receptor beta chain was retrieved from a study of Graves' ophthalmopathy and Graves' hyperthyroidism. Regarding the study as a whole: A 13-signature model separated ophthalmopathy from stable hyperthyroidism, about 90% sensitivity, 75% to 84% specificity.

Establishment of the diagnosis relied upon clinical symptoms, serum thyroxine, TRAb, thyroid ultrasound and orbital computed tomography. What supplied the PBMCs was about 10 ml of fresh peripheral blood. In the case of this clonotype: The antigen remains undetermined.

Scientists amplified the TCR beta CDR3 regions from RNA transcripts. Investigators did first-round RT-PCR with HTBI primers, then second-round multiplex PCR. One entry per CDR3 protein results from TCRdb running MiXCR on the multiplex PCR reads. The repertoire holds almost 750,000 distinct CDR3 sequences, with 35% to 50% as singletons. Sequencing was done on a sample of peripheral blood. The sequence came from an adult man with Graves' ophthalmopathy.

The CDR3 nucleotides read TGTGCCAGCAGGCGCTCTACGTCGTTCTTAACAGGTCAGCCCCAGCATTTT. This sequence encodes CASRRSTSFLTGQPQHF. This chain links TRBV11-2 with TRBJ1-5; possible D gene TRBD1, 5 bases. V shed 6 bases and J shed 6 bases, with 24 bases lying between them. The CDR3 length is 17 residues. The germline V gene encodes CDR1 SGHAT and CDR2 FQNNGV.